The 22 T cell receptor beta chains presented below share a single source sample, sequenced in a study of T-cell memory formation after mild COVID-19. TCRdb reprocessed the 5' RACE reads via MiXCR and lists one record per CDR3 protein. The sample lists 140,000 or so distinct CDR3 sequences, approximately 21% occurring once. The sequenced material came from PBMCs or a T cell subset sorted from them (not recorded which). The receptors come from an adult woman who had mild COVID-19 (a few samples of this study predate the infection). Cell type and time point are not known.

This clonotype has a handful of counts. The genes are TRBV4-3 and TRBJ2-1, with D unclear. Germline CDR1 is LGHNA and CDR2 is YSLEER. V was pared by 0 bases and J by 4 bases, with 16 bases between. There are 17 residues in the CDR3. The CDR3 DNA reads TGCGCCAGCAGCCAAGACCTCGCCAGGAGTACTTACAATGAGCAGTTCTTC. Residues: CASSQDLARSTYNEQFF.

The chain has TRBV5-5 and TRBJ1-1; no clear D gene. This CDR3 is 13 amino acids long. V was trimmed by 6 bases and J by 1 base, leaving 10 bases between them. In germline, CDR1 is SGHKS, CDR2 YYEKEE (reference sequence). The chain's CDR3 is CASMRWENTEAFF. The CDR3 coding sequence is TGTGCCAGCATGAGGTGGGAGAACACTGAAGCTTTCTTT.

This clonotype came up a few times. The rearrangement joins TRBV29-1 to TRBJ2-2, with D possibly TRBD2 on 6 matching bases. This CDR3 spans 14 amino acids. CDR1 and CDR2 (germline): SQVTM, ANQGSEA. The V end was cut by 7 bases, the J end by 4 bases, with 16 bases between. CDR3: CSAVYAGGTGELFF. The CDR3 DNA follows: TGCAGCGCCGTGTACGCCGGGGGCACCGGGGAGCTGTTTTTT.

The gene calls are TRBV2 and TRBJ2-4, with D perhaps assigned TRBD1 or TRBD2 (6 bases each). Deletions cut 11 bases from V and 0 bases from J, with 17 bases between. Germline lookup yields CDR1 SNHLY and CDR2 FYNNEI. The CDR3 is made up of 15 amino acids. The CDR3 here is CAHMEGQLAKNIQYF. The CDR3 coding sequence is TGTGCCCACATGGAGGGACAACTAGCCAAAAACATTCAGTACTTC.

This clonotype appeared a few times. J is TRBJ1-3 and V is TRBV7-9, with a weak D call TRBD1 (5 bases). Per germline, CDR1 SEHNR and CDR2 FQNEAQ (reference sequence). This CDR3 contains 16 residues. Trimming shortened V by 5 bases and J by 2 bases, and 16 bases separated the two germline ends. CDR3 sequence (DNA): TGTGCCAGCAGCCCACGGAAGACAGATACTGGAAACACCATATATTTT. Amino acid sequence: CASSPRKTDTGNTIYF. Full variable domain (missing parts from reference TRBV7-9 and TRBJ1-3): DTGVSQNPRHKITKRGQNVTFRCDPISEHNRLYWYRQTLGQGPEFLTYFQNEAQLEKSRLLSDRFSAERPKGSFSTLEIQRTEQGDSAMYLCASSPRKTDTGNTIYFGEGSWLTVV.

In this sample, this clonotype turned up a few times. CDR3 amino acids: CSAKVISSTDTQYF. For the CDR3, the DNA is TGCAGTGCTAAGGTCATCTCTAGCACAGATACGCAGTATTTT. The rearrangement uses TRBV20-1 and TRBJ2-3; the D is unclear. The CDR3 has 14 amino acids. V was pared by 4 bases and J by 0 bases, with 11 bases between. Germline lookup yields CDR1 DFQATT and CDR2 SNEGSKA (reference sequence).

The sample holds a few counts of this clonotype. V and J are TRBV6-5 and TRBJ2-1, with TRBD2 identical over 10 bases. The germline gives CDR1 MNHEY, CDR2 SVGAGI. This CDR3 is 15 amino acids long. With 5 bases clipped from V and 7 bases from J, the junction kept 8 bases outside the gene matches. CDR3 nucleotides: TGTGCCAGCAGTGGGGCAGCGGGGGGGGAAAATGAGCAGTTCTTC. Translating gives CASSGAAGGENEQFF.

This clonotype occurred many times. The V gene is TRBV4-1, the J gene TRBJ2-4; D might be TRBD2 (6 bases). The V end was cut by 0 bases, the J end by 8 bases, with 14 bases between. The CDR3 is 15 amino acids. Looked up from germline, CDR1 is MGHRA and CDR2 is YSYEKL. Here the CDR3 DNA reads TGCGCCAGCAGCCAAGACCTTTCTCCGGGGGACATTCAGTACTTC. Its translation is CASSQDLSPGDIQYF.

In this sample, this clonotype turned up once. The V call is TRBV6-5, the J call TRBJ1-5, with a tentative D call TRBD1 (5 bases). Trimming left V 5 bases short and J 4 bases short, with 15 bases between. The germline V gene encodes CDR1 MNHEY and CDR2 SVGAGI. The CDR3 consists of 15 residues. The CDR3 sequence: CASSERDGENQPQHF. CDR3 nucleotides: TGTGCCAGCAGTGAGAGGGACGGAGAAAATCAGCCCCAGCATTTT.

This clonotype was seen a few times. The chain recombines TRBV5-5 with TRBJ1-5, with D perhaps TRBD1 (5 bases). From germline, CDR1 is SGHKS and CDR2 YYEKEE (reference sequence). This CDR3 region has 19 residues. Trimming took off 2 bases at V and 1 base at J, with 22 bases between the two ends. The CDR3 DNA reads TGTGCCAGCAGCTTACTCATCATCGGGGACCTAGGGAGCAATCAGCCCCAGCATTTT. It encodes CASSLLIIGDLGSNQPQHF.

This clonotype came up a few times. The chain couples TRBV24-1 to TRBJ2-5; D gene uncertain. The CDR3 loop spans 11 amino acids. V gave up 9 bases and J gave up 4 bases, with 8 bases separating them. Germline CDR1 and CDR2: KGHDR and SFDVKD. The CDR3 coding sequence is TGTGCCACCGGTGCAGCAGAGACCCAGTACTTC. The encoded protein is CATGAAETQYF.

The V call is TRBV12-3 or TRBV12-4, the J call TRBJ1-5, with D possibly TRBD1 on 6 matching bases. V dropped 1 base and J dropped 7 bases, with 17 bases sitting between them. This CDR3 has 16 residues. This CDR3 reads CASSLGAGEMGQPQHF. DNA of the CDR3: TGTGCCAGCAGTTTAGGGGCAGGGGAGATGGGGCAGCCCCAGCATTTT.

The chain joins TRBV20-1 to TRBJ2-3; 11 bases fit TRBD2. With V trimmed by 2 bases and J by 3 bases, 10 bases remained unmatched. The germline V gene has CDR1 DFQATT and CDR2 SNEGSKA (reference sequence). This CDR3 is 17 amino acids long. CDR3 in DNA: TGCAGTGCTAGATTAGCGGGGGGGAGGAGTGGGACAGATACGCAGTATTTT. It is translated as CSARLAGGRSGTDTQYF.

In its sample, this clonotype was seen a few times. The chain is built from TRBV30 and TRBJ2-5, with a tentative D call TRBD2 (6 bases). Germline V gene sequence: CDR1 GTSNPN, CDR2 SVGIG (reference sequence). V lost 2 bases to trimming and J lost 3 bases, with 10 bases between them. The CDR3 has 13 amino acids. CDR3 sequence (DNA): TGTGCCTGGAGTAGGCGGGAAAAAGAGACCCAGTACTTC. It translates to CAWSRREKETQYF.

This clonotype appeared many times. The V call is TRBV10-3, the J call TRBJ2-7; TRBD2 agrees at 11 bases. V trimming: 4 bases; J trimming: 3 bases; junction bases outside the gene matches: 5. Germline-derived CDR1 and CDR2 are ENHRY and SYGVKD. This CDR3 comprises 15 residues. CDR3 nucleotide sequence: TGTGCCATCAGTGGTACTAGCGGGAGCAACTACGAGCAGTACTTC. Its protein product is CAISGTSGSNYEQYF.

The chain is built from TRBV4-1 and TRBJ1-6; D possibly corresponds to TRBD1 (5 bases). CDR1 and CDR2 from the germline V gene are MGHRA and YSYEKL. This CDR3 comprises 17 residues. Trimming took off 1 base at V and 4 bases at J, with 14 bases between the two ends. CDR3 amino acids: CASSQGTIGGYNSPLHF. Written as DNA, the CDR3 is TGCGCCAGCAGCCAAGGGACAATTGGGGGGTATAATTCACCCCTCCACTTT.

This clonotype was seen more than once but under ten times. The DNA for the CDR3 is TGTGCCAGCAGTTTAGACCTAGCGGGGCAAGAGACCCAGTACTTC. Residues: CASSLDLAGQETQYF. This chain joins TRBV27 and TRBJ2-5, with 9 bases matching TRBD2. Germline CDR1 and CDR2: MNHEY and SMNVEV (reference sequence). Trimming at V came to 2 bases and at J to 2 bases, leaving 3 bases not matched to a gene. The CDR3 spans 15 residues.

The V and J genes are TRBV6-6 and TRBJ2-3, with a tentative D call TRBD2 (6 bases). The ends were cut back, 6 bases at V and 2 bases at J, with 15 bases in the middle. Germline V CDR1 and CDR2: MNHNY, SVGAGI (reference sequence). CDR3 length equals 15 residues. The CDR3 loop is CASSLPRDSTDTQYF. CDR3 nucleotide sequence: TGTGCCAGCAGCCTCCCTCGGGACTCCACAGATACGCAGTATTTT.

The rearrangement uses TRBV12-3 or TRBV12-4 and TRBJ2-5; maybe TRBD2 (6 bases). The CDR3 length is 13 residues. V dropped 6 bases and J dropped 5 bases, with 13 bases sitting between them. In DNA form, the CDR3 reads TGTGCCAGCAGCGCGGGACGTCGGGAGACCCAGTACTTC. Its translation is CASSAGRRETQYF.

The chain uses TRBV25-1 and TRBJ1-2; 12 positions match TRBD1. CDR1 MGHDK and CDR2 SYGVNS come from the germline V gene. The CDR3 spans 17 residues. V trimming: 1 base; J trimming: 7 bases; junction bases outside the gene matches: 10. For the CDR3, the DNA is TGTGCCAGCAGTGAATTCCCTCCGGGACAGGGGGCGCCTGGCTACACCTTC. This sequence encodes CASSEFPPGQGAPGYTF.

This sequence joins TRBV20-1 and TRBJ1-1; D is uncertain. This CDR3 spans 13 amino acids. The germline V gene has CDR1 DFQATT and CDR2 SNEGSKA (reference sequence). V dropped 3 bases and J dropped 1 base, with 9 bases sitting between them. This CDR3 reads CSARRTENTEAFF. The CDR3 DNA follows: TGCAGTGCTAGGCGGACGGAGAACACTGAAGCTTTCTTT.

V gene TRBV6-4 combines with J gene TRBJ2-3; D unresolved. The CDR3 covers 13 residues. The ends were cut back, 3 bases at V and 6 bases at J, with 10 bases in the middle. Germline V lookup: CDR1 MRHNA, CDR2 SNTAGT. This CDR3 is CASSEGFSDTQYF. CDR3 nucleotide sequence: TGTGCCAGCAGTGAGGGGTTTTCGGATACGCAGTATTTT.